The rows below give T cell receptor beta chains drawn from one sample of a study of CD8 T cells in Susac syndrome. Each CDR3 protein gets one entry after TCRdb re-called the immunoSEQ multiplex PCR reads with MiXCR. The data show some 120,000 distinct CDR3 sequences, less than 95% seen once. Source material: CD4+ T cells from PBMCs. The receptors derive from a human donor in good health. CDR3s include the opening cysteine and the closing phenylalanine or tryptophan. D genes are given only for firm matches.

TRBD2	TRBV12-3/TRBV12-4	TRBJ2-1	TGTGCCAGCAGTACTGGACTAGCGGGACTTGGTGAGCAGTTCTTC	CASSTGLAGLGEQFF
NA	TRBV29-1	TRBJ2-5	TGCAGCGTTGGCCCCCAAGAGACCCAGTACTTC	CSVGPQETQYF
NA	TRBV27	TRBJ1-5	TGTGCCAGCAGTAAGGAGTACAATCAGCCCCAGCATTTT	CASSKEYNQPQHF
TRBD2	TRBV10-3	TRBJ2-1	TGTGCCATCAGTCCGGGACGGAGCGGGAGGGCAGAAGACAATGAGCAGTTCTTC	CAISPGRSGRAEDNEQFF
NA	TRBV7-3	TRBJ2-7	TGTGCCAGCAGCTTAGCCCAGGGGTACGAGCAGTACTTC	CASSLAQGYEQYF
TRBD2	TRBV12-3/TRBV12-4	TRBJ2-2	TGTGCCAGCAGTGAGGCTAGCGGGAGGGATTACACCGGGGAGCTGTTTTTT	CASSEASGRDYTGELFF
NA	TRBV28	TRBJ2-4	TGTGCCAGCAGTTTTCACAGAGGGGGTTTGGCCAAAAACATTCAGTACTTC	CASSFHRGGLAKNIQYF
NA	TRBV29-1	TRBJ1-1	TGCAGCGTTGCGTCAGGTGTACAGGCGGCTTTCTTT	CSVASGVQAAFF
TRBD1	TRBV20-1	TRBJ2-7	TGCAGTGCTATCGAAGGGGGCGACGAGCAGTACTTC	CSAIEGGDEQYF
NA	TRBV3-1	TRBJ2-1	TGTGCCAGCAGCCAAGATAGGGATGACAATGAGCAGTTCTTC	CASSQDRDDNEQFF